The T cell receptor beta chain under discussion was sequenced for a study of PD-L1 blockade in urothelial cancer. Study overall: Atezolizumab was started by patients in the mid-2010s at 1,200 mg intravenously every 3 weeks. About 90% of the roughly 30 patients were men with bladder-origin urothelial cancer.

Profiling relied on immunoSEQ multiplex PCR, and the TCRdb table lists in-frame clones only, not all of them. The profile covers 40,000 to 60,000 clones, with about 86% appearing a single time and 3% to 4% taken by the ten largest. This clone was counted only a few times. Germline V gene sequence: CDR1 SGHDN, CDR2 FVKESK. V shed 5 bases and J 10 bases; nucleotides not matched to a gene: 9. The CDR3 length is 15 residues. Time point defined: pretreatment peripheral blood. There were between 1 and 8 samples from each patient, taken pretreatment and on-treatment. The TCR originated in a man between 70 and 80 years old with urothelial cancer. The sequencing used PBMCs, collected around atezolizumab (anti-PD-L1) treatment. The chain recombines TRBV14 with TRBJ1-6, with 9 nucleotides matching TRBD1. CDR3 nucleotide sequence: TGTGCCAGCAGCACACGACAGGGGGTCGGCTCACCCCTCCACTTT. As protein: CASSTRQGVGSPLHF.